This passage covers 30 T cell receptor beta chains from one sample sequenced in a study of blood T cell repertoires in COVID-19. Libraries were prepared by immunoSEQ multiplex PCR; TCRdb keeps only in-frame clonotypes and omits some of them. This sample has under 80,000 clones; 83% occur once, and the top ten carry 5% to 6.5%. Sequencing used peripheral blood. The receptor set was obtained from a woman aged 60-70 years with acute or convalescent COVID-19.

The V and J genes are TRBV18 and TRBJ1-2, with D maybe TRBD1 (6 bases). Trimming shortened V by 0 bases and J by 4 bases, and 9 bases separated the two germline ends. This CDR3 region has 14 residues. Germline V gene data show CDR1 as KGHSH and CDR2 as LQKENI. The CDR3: CASSPPGGGYGYTF. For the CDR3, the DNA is TGTGCCAGCTCACCACCGGGAGGGGGCTATGGCTACACCTTC.

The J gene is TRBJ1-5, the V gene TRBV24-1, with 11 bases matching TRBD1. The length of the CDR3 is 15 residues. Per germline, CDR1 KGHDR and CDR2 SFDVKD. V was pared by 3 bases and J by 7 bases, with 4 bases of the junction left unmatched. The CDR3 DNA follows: TGTGCCACCAGTGATGGACAGGGGGCGGACCAGCCCCAGCATTTT. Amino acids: CATSDGQGADQPQHF.

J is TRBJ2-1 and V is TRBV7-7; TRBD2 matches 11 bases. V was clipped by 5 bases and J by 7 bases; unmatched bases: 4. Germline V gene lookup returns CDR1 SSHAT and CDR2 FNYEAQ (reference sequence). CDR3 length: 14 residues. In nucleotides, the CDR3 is TGTGCCAGCAGCCCGATAGCGGGGGGGAATGAGCAGTTCTTC. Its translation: CASSPIAGGNEQFF.

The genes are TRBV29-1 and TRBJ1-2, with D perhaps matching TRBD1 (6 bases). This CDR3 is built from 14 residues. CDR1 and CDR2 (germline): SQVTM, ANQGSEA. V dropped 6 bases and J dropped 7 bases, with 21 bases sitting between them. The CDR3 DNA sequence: TGCAGCGTCGGCCCTATTGGGGGGGGCTGTGGCTACACCTTC. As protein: CSVGPIGGGCGYTF.

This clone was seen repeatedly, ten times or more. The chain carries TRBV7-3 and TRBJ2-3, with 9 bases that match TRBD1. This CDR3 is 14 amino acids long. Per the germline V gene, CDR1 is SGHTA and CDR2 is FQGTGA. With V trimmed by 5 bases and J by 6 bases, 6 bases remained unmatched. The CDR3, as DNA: TGTGCCAGCAGCCCCACAGGGGGCGCGGATACGCAGTATTTT. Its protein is CASSPTGGADTQYF.

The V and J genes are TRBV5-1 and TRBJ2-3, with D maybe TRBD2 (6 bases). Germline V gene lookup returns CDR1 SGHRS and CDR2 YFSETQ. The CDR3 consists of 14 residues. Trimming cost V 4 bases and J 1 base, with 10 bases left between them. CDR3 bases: TGCGCCAGCAGCCGGGACTCTCGCACAGATACGCAGTATTTT. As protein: CASSRDSRTDTQYF. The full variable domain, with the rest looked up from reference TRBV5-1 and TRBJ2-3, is KAGVTQTPRYLIKTRGQQVTLSCSPISGHRSVSWYQQTPGQGLQFLFEYFSETQRNKGNFPGRFSGRQFSNSRSEMNVSTLELGDSALYLCASSRDSRTDTQYFGPGTRLTVL.

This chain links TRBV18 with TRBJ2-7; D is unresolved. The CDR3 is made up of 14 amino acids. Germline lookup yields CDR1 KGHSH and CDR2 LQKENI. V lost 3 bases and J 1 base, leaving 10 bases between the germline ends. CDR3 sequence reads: CASSPRQTSYEQYF. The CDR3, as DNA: TGTGCCAGCTCACCGCGGCAGACTTCCTACGAGCAGTACTTC.

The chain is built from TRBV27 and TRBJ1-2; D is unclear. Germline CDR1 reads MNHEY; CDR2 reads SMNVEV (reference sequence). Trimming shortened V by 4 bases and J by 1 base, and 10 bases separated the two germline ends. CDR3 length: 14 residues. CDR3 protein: CASSSLGGNYGYTF. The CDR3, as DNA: TGTGCCAGCAGTTCCCTTGGAGGTAACTATGGCTACACCTTC.

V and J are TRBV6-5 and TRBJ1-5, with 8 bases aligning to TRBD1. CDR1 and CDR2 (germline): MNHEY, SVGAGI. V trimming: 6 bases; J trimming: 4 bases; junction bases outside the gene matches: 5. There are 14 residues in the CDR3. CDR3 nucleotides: TGTGCCAGCAGACCACAGGGGGGGAATCAGCCCCAGCATTTT. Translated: CASRPQGGNQPQHF.

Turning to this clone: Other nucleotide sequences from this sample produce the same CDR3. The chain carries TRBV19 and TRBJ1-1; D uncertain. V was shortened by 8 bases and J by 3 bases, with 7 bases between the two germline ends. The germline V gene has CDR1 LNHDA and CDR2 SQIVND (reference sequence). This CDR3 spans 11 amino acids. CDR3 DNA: TGTGCCAGTGCTATATACACTGAAGCTTTCTTT. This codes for CASAIYTEAFF.

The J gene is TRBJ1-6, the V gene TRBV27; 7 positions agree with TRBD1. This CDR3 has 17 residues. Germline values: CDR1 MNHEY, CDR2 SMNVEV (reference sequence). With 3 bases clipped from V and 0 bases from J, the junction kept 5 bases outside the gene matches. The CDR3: CASSLRGLSSYNSPLHF. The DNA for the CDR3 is TGTGCCAGCAGTTTGAGGGGGCTTAGCTCCTATAATTCACCCCTCCACTTT.

This chain's CDR3 is CASSQVGGSEAFF. DNA for the CDR3: TGTGCCAGCAGCCAAGTGGGGGGGTCTGAAGCTTTCTTT. V usage is TRBV3-1 (or the pseudogene TRBV3-2) and J usage is TRBJ1-1; weak D call: TRBD1 (5 bases). This CDR3 spans 13 amino acids. CDR1 is LGHDT and CDR2 is YNNKEL in the germline V gene (reference sequence). V was trimmed by 1 base and J by 6 bases, leaving 9 bases between them.

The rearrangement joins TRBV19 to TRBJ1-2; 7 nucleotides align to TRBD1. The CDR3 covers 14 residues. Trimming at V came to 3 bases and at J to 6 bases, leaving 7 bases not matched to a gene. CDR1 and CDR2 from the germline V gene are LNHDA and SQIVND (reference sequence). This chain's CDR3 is CASSITGVFHGYTF. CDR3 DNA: TGTGCCAGTAGTATCACAGGGGTGTTCCATGGCTACACCTTC.

The CDR3 region is CASSPGTGKEYNEQFF. CDR3 sequence (DNA): TGTGCCAGCAGTCCCGGGACAGGGAAGGAATACAATGAGCAGTTCTTC. The chain recombines TRBV25-1 with TRBJ2-1, with 9 bases that match TRBD1. The CDR3 is 16 residues long. CDR1 MGHDK and CDR2 SYGVNS come from the germline V gene. Trimming cost V 5 bases and J 4 bases; bases outside gene matches: 9.

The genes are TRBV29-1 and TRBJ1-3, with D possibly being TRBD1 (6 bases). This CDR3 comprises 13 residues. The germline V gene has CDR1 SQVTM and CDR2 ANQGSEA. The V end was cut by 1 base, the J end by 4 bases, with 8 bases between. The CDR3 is CSVEGGLGNTIYF. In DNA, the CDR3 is TGCAGCGTTGAAGGGGGGCTGGGAAACACCATATATTTT.

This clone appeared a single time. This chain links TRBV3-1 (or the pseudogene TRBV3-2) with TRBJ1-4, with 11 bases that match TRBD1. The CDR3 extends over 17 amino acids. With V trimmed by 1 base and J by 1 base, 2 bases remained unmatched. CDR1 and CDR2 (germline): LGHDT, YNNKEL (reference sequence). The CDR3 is CASSQVDRGLTNEKLFF. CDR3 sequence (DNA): TGTGCCAGCAGCCAAGTGGACAGGGGGCTAACTAATGAAAAACTGTTTTTT.

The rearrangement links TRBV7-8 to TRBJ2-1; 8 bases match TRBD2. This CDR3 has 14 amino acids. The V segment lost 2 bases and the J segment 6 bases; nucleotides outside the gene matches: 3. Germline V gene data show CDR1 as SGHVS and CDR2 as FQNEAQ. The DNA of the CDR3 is TGTGCCAGCAGCTTAAGTCTAGCGGGCAATGAGCAGTTCTTC. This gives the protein CASSLSLAGNEQFF.

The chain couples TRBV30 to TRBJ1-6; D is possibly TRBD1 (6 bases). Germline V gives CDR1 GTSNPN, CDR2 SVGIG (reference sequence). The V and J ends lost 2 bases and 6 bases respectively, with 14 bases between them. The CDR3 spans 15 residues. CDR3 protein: CAWSPLTGTNSPLHF. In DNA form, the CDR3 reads TGTGCCTGGAGTCCCCTGACAGGAACTAATTCACCCCTCCACTTT.

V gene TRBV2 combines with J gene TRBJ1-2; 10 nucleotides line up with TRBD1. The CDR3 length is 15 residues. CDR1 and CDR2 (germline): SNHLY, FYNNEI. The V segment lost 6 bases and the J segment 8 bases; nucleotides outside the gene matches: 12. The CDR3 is CASSEVGDRGGGYTF. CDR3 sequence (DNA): TGTGCCAGCAGCGAGGTTGGGGACAGGGGAGGAGGCTACACCTTC.

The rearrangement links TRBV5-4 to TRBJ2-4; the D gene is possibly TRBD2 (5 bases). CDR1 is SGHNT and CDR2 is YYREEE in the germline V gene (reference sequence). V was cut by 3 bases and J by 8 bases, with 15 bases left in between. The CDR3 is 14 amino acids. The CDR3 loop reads CASSSQSDSDIQYF. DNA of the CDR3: TGTGCCAGCAGCTCACAGTCGGACTCGGACATTCAGTACTTC.

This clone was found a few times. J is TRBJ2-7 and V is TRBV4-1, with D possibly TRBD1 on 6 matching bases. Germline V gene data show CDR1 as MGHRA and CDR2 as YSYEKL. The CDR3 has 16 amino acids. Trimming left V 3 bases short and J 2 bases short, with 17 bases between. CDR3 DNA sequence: TGCGCCAGCAGCCAGGAGGTAAACAGGGCGGCCTACGAGCAGTACTTC. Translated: CASSQEVNRAAYEQYF.

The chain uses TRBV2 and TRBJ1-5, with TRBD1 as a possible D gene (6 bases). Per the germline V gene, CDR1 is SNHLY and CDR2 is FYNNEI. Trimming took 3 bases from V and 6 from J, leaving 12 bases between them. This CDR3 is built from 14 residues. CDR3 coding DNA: TGTGCCAGCAGTGACCGAACAGGGAGTCAGCCCCAGCATTTT. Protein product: CASSDRTGSQPQHF. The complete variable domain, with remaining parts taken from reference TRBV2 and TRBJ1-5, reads EPEVTQTPSHQVTQMGQEVILRCVPISNHLYFYWYRQILGQKVEFLVSFYNNEISEKSEIFDDQFSVERPDGSNFTLKIRSTKLEDSAMYFCASSDRTGSQPQHFGDGTRLSIL.

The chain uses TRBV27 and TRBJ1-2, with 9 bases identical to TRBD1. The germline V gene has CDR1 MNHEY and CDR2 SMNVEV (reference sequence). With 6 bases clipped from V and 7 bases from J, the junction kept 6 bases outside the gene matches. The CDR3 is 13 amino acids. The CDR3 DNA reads TGTGCCAGCAGGACTACAGGGGGCAGTGGCTACACCTTC. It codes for CASRTTGGSGYTF.

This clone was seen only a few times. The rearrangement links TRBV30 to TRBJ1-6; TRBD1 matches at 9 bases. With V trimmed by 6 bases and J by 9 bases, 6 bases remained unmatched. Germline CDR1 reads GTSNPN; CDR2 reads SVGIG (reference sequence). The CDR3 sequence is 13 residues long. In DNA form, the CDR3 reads TGTGCCTGCGCGGGACAGGGAACTTCACCCCTCCACTTT. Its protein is CACAGQGTSPLHF. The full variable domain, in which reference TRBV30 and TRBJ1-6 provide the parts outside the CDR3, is SQTIHQWPATLVQPVGSPLSLECTVEGTSNPNLYWYRQAAGRGLQLLFYSVGIGQISSEVPQNLSASRPQDRQFILSSKKLLLSDSGFYLCACAGQGTSPLHFGNGTRLTVT.

In nucleotides, the CDR3 is TGTGCCAGCAGCTCCGGGACACCTAGAACCTATGGCTACACCTTC. Translating it yields CASSSGTPRTYGYTF. The chain couples TRBV6-5 to TRBJ1-2; a weak D match, TRBD1 (6 bases). The CDR3 runs to 15 residues. The V and J ends lost 6 bases and 4 bases respectively, with 18 bases between them. Germline CDR1 MNHEY, CDR2 SVGAGI.

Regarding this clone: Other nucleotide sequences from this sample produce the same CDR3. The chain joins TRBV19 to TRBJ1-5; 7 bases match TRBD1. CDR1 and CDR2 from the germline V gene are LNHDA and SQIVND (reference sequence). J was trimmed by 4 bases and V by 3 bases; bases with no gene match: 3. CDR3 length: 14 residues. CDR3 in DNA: TGTGCCAGTAGTATCGGGACAGCAAATCAGCCCCAGCATTTT. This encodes CASSIGTANQPQHF.

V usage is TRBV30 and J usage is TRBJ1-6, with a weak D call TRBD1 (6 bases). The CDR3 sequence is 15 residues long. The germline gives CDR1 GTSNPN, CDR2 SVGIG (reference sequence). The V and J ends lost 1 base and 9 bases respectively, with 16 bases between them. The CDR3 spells CAWSAITGSSSPLHF. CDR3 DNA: TGTGCCTGGAGTGCCATCACAGGGTCCAGTTCACCCCTCCACTTT.

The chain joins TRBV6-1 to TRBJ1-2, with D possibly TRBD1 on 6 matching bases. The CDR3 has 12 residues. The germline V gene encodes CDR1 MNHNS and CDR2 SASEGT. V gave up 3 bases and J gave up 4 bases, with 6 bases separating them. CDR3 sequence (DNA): TGTGCCAGCAGTGAGGACAGCTATGGCTACACCTTC. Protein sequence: CASSEDSYGYTF.

The CDR3 DNA sequence: TGTGCCAGTAGTGCCCAGGGGGCGACGGTTGGTTTCTTT. Translating it yields CASSAQGATVGFF. The rearrangement uses TRBV19 and TRBJ1-1; 8 nucleotides align to TRBD1. Per germline, CDR1 LNHDA and CDR2 SQIVND (reference sequence). The junction had 12 bases not matched to a gene; V was cut back by 5 bases and J by 13 bases. The CDR3 runs to 13 residues.

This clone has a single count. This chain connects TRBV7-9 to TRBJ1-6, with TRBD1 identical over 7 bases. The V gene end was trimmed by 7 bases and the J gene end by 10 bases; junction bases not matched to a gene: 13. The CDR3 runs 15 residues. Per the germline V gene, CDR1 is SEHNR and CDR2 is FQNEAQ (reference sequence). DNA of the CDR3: TGTGCCAGCAACACAGGCGGCCCACAGGGGTCACCCCTCCACTTT. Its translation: CASNTGGPQGSPLHF.